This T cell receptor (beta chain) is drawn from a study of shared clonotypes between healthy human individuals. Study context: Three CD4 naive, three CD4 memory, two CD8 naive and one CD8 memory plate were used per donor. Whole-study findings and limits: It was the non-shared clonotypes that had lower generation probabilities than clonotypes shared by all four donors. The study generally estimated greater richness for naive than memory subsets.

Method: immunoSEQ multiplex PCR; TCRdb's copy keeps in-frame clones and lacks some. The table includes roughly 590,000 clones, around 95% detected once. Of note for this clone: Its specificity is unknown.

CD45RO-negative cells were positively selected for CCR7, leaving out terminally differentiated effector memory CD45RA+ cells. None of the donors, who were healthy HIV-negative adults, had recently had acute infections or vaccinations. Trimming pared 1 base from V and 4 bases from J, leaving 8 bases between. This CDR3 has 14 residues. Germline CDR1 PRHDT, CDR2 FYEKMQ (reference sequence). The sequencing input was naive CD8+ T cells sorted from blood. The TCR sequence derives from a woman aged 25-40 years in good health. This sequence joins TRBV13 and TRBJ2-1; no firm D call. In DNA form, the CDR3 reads TGTGCCAGCAGCTTAGTAGGTGGGTACAATGAGCAGTTCTTC. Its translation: CASSLVGGYNEQFF. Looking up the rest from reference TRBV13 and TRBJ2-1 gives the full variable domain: AAGVIQSPRHLIKEKRETATLKCYPIPRHDTVYWYQQGPGQDPQFLISFYEKMQSDKGSIPDRFSAQQFSDYHSELNMSSLELGDSALYFCASSLVGGYNEQFFGPGTRLTVL.